Below are 23 T cell receptor beta chains sequenced from a single sample in a study of T cells in Graves' hyperthyroidism and ophthalmopathy. TCR beta CDR3 regions were amplified from RNA. First-round RT-PCR of the TCR CDR3 relied on the HTBI primer set. TCRdb used MiXCR to reprocess the multiplex PCR reads, holding one entry per CDR3 protein. The sample yields 750,000 to 900,000 distinct CDR3 sequences, around 38% seen once. Input material: blood. Receptor source: a man aged 18 to 30 with Graves' hyperthyroidism.

The chain combines TRBV11-2 with TRBJ2-2, with D possibly TRBD1 on 6 matching bases. V lost 5 bases and J 4 bases, leaving 11 bases between the germline ends. The CDR3 length is 14 residues. The germline V gene encodes CDR1 SGHAT and CDR2 FQNNGV. CDR3: CASSVQGFTGELFF. In DNA form, the CDR3 reads TGTGCCAGCAGCGTCCAGGGGTTCACCGGGGAGCTGTTTTTT.

The chain uses TRBV2 and TRBJ1-2; D perhaps matches TRBD1 (5 bases). Germline V gene sequence: CDR1 SNHLY, CDR2 FYNNEI. CDR3 length: 12 amino acids. The V end lost 4 bases, the J end lost 7 bases, and 10 bases lay between the germline ends. This CDR3 reads CASSAGTFGYTF. CDR3 nucleotides: TGTGCCAGCAGTGCCGGGACCTTTGGCTACACCTTC.

The chain joins TRBV2 to TRBJ2-2; D remains ambiguous. The CDR3 runs 16 residues. The germline V gene encodes CDR1 SNHLY and CDR2 FYNNEI. V dropped 5 bases and J dropped 2 bases, with 15 bases sitting between them. This CDR3 reads CASSPRRLINTGELFF. In DNA form, the CDR3 reads TGTGCCAGCAGTCCTCGGAGATTAATAAACACCGGGGAGCTGTTTTTT.

DNA of the CDR3: TGCAGCGTCCTTGACAGGGCCCAAGAGACCCAGTACTTC. Amino acid sequence: CSVLDRAQETQYF. The J gene is TRBJ2-5, the V gene TRBV29-1, with 7 bases lining up with TRBD1. There are 13 residues in the CDR3. The junction had 5 bases not matched to a gene; V was cut back by 6 bases and J by 1 base. CDR1 and CDR2 from the germline V gene are SQVTM and ANQGSEA. Combining the CDR3 with reference TRBV29-1 and TRBJ2-5 gives the whole variable domain SAVISQKPSRDICQRGTSLTIQCQVDSQVTMMFWYRQQPGQSLTLIATANQGSEATYESGFVIDKFPISRPNLTFSTLTVSNMSPEDSSIYLCSVLDRAQETQYFGPGTRLLVL.

The chain employs TRBV28 and TRBJ2-7; 12 bases match TRBD2. The germline CDR1 and CDR2 sequences are MDHEN and SYDVKM. This CDR3 region has 16 residues. The junction had 15 bases not matched to a gene; V was cut back by 8 bases and J by 7 bases. CDR3 DNA: TGTGCCAGCGCGGAACTAGCGGGAGGCGGCGGAGGGGAGCAGTACTTC. This translates into CASAELAGGGGGEQYF.

This clonotype was detected many times. The V and J genes are TRBV25-1 and TRBJ1-2; 9 nucleotides match TRBD1. CDR3 length: 12 residues. Germline lookup yields CDR1 MGHDK and CDR2 SYGVNS. V was pared by 6 bases and J by 7 bases, with 3 bases of the junction left unmatched. The CDR3 DNA is TGTGCCAGCAGACGACAGGGGGTTGGCTACACCTTC. Translation: CASRRQGVGYTF.

This clonotype was seen at least ten times. The V gene is TRBV9, the J gene TRBJ2-6; D is uncertain. Trimming cost V 3 bases and J 0 bases, with 7 bases left between them. Germline CDR1 and CDR2: SGDLS and YYNGEE. The CDR3 sequence is 15 residues long. The CDR3 reads CASSGYSSGANVLTF. The CDR3 DNA reads TGTGCCAGCAGCGGGTACAGCTCTGGGGCCAACGTCCTGACTTTC. The complete variable domain, with remaining parts taken from reference TRBV9 and TRBJ2-6, reads DSGVTQTPKHLITATGQRVTLRCSPRSGDLSVYWYQQSLDQGLQFLIQYYNGEERAKGNILERFSAQQFPDLHSELNLSSLELGDSALYFCASSGYSSGANVLTFGAGSRLTVL.

For this clonotype: Since a much larger clone is just one base distant, this may be a read error. The V and J genes are TRBV20-1 and TRBJ1-1, with unresolved D. Trimming removed 3 bases from V and 1 base from J, with 12 bases in between. There are 14 residues in the CDR3. Looked up from germline, CDR1 is DFQATT and CDR2 is SNEGSKA (reference sequence). Here the CDR3 reads CSARKDGENTEAFF. In DNA form, the CDR3 reads TGCAGTGCTAGGAAAGATGGCGAGAACACTGAAGCTTTCTTT.

Many counts were recorded for this clonotype. The rearrangement joins TRBV29-1 to TRBJ1-1; perhaps TRBD1 as D (5 bases). V lost 7 bases to trimming and J lost 5 bases, with 20 bases between them. In germline, CDR1 is SQVTM, CDR2 ANQGSEA. This CDR3 region has 14 residues. The CDR3 DNA follows: TGCAGCGCCCTGGGTACCGGGACGAATACTGAAGCTTTCTTT. Translating it yields CSALGTGTNTEAFF.

This clonotype was counted a few times. The rearrangement joins TRBV9 to TRBJ2-7; D possibly matches TRBD1 or TRBD2 (5 bases each). The CDR3 runs to 15 residues. Trimming took off 4 bases at V and 2 bases at J, with 16 bases between the two ends. Germline V CDR1 and CDR2: SGDLS, YYNGEE. DNA for the CDR3: TGTGCCAGCAGCCCCCGGACGGGGACCCCCTACGAGCAGTACTTC. This gives the protein CASSPRTGTPYEQYF.

Turning to this clonotype: Mismatch with germline at one junction end may stem from a read error. The chain is built from TRBV10-3 and TRBJ1-5; 11 nucleotides align to TRBD1. This CDR3 region has 15 residues. CDR1 and CDR2 from the germline V gene are ENHRY and SYGVKD. CDR3 in amino acids: CASSPRTGGTQPQHF. The CDR3 coding sequence is TGTGCCAGCAGTCCCCGGACAGGGGGCACTCAGCCCCAGCATTTT.

This sequence joins TRBV7-9 and TRBJ1-2; 7 nucleotides match TRBD1. This CDR3 has 16 amino acids. Germline V gene lookup returns CDR1 SEHNR and CDR2 FQNEAQ (reference sequence). V lost 5 bases to trimming and J lost 3 bases; unmatched junction nucleotides: 12. The CDR3 coding sequence is TGTGCCAGCAGCCCTCCGCGGGAGGGGGCAGACTATGGCTACACCTTC. Encoded protein: CASSPPREGADYGYTF.

At least ten counts were recorded for this clonotype. This chain links TRBV29-1 with TRBJ1-2, with D hard to call. Trimming removed 4 bases from V and 3 bases from J, with 9 bases in between. The CDR3 extends over 12 amino acids. Per the germline V gene, CDR1 is SQVTM and CDR2 is ANQGSEA. In DNA form, the CDR3 reads TGCAGCGTTGGATCACCGGACTATGGCTACACCTTC. This encodes CSVGSPDYGYTF.

This clonotype was counted at least ten times. The CDR3 bases are TGCAGTGCTCTTCAGGGTGTAGGGCGTCAGCCCCAGCATTTT. This translates into CSALQGVGRQPQHF. This chain joins TRBV20-1 and TRBJ1-5, with D perhaps TRBD1 (5 bases). The CDR3 sequence is 14 residues long. Germline assignment: CDR1 DFQATT and CDR2 SNEGSKA (reference sequence). V shed 5 bases and J shed 6 bases, with 17 bases lying between them.

This clonotype has just a few counts. The CDR3 sequence: CASTLLSGGKAFF. CDR3 sequence (DNA): TGTGCCAGCACCCTTCTCTCTGGGGGGAAAGCTTTCTTT. The chain is built from TRBV9 and TRBJ1-1, with D possibly being TRBD1 (5 bases). The length of the CDR3 is 13 residues. From germline, CDR1 is SGDLS and CDR2 YYNGEE. Trimming pared 6 bases from V and 9 bases from J, leaving 18 bases between.

This clonotype was seen many times. This chain links TRBV2 with TRBJ1-5; 8 bases align to TRBD1. Unmatched junction bases numbered 3, after V lost 0 bases and J lost 5 bases. Germline assignment: CDR1 SNHLY and CDR2 FYNNEI. The CDR3 spans 15 residues. The CDR3 sequence is CASSEAGTGYQPQHF. CDR3 DNA sequence: TGTGCCAGCAGTGAAGCCGGGACAGGTTATCAGCCCCAGCATTTT.

Comment on this clonotype: A read error may be the cause here, since a much bigger clone is one base away. The chain employs TRBV12-3 or TRBV12-4 and TRBJ1-1; D is undetermined. The CDR3 has 13 amino acids. V was cut by 4 bases and J by 7 bases, with 13 bases left in between. The CDR3 DNA reads TGTGCCAGCAGTTCCCGAGAAAGCTATGAAGCTTTCTTT. Translated: CASSSRESYEAFF.

The CDR3 here is CASSELGNGYTF. The DNA for the CDR3 is TGTGCCAGCAGTGAATTGGGGAATGGCTACACCTTC. J is TRBJ1-2 and V is TRBV25-1; no clear D. This CDR3 has 12 amino acids. Germline CDR1 is MGHDK and CDR2 is SYGVNS. Deletions cut 1 base from V and 6 bases from J, with 6 bases between.

The sample holds one count of this clonotype. The chain employs TRBV10-3 and TRBJ2-7, with D perhaps assigned TRBD1 or TRBD2 (5 bases each). CDR1 and CDR2 from the germline V gene are ENHRY and SYGVKD. This CDR3 is 13 amino acids long. V was trimmed by 4 bases and J by 6 bases, leaving 13 bases between them. CDR3 sequence: CAISAGMGLEQYF. The CDR3 DNA reads as TGTGCCATCAGTGCGGGGATGGGGCTCGAGCAGTACTTC.

In the case of this clonotype: This may be a read error: a much more frequent sequence differs by one nucleotide. The genes are TRBV9 and TRBJ2-5; D possibly corresponds to TRBD1 (6 bases). The germline V gene has CDR1 SGDLS and CDR2 YYNGEE. The CDR3 consists of 14 residues. V lost 0 bases, J lost 3 bases, and 9 bases lay in between. CDR3 in amino acids: CASSVDGQKETQYF. The CDR3 DNA follows: TGTGCCAGCAGCGTAGATGGACAGAAAGAGACCCAGTACTTC.

The table lists this clonotype with many counts. The J gene is TRBJ1-1, the V gene TRBV19; possibly TRBD1 for D (6 bases). The CDR3 contains 14 residues. V lost 7 bases and J 4 bases, leaving 16 bases between the germline ends. Germline V lookup: CDR1 LNHDA, CDR2 SQIVND (reference sequence). The CDR3 DNA follows: TGTGCCAGTAATTGGGCAGGGGTCGGCACTGAAGCTTTCTTT. It codes for CASNWAGVGTEAFF.

The chain is built from TRBV20-1 and TRBJ1-4; no firm D call. Trimming left V 0 bases short and J 7 bases short, with 9 bases between. The CDR3 has 13 residues. Germline V gene sequence: CDR1 DFQATT, CDR2 SNEGSKA (reference sequence). The CDR3 loop reads CSARDGWGEKLFF. CDR3 coding DNA: TGCAGTGCTAGAGACGGGTGGGGTGAAAAACTGTTTTTT.

Notes on this clonotype: A much larger clone differs by one base, so this may be a read error. For the CDR3, the DNA is TGTGCCAGCAGCATAGGTGGTCAACCTAGCAATCAGCCCCAGCATTTT. Its translation is CASSIGGQPSNQPQHF. The chain uses TRBV11-2 and TRBJ1-5; D gene ambiguous. Trimming removed 5 bases at V and 0 bases at J, with 14 bases between. The CDR3 runs to 16 residues. Germline loops: CDR1 SGHAT, CDR2 FQNNGV.